Here is one T cell receptor beta chain with its context. The antigen remains undetermined. As originally analysed: VDJdb flagged under 2% of under 200,000 unique clonotypes as previously reported viral-epitope-specific. Sequenced by immunoSEQ multiplex PCR; TCRdb stores in-frame clones only, minus some. The V and J calls and clone size are taken from that table; D and trimming were inferred from the DNA. Here the sample spans around 1,800 clones, around 73% being singletons. This sample stems from a study of hypomethylating agent response in myelodysplastic syndrome. Study-wide context: Responders were 6 or 7 patients with complete response or hematologic improvement; roughly 5 were non-responders. Complete response or hematologic improvement counted as response; others were non-responders.

This CDR3 comprises 12 residues. V was shortened by 8 bases and J by 1 base, with 9 bases between the two germline ends. Looked up from germline, CDR1 is SEHNR and CDR2 is FQNEAQ (reference sequence). Overall study results and limits: Healthy controls were not age-matched to MDS patients, possibly affecting comparisons.

The sequence derives from a human donor with myelodysplastic syndrome. This sequence joins TRBV7-9 and TRBJ2-7; D tentatively fits TRBD1 or TRBD2 (5 bases each). The sample in question was bone marrow, obtained before or after starting hypomethylating agent treatment for myelodysplastic syndrome (not recorded which). CDR3: CASGDGSYEQYF. CDR3 DNA sequence: TGTGCCAGCGGGGACGGATCCTACGAGCAGTACTTC.